The 16 T cell receptor beta chains given below trace back to one sample, sequenced in a study of identical twins. Via MiXCR, TCRdb re-called the 5' RACE reads, giving one row per CDR3 protein. The sample lists 1.5 million to 2 million distinct CDR3 sequences; more than 30% were seen once. Sequencing input: cord blood. These receptors all come from a newborn girl in good health.

The V and J genes are TRBV20-1 and TRBJ1-5; D gene unclear. The V and J ends lost 2 bases and 3 bases respectively, with 8 bases between them. This CDR3 spans 13 amino acids. Looked up from germline, CDR1 is DFQATT and CDR2 is SNEGSKA (reference sequence). In nucleotides, the CDR3 is TGCAGTGCTAGATGGCAGTTCAATCAGCCCCAGCATTTT. It specifies CSARWQFNQPQHF.

This sequence joins TRBV15 and TRBJ1-4; D remains ambiguous. V lost 3 bases and J 7 bases, leaving 6 bases between the germline ends. The germline CDR1 and CDR2 sequences are LNHNV and YYDKDF (reference sequence). CDR3 length equals 12 residues. CDR3 protein: CATSRGPEKLFF. In nucleotides, the CDR3 is TGTGCCACCAGCAGGGGCCCTGAAAAACTGTTTTTT.

This clonotype occurred many times. The rearrangement links TRBV25-1 to TRBJ2-6, with D possibly matching TRBD2 (5 bases). This CDR3 is built from 16 residues. CDR1 and CDR2 (germline): MGHDK, SYGVNS. V was trimmed by 0 bases and J by 0 bases, leaving 6 bases between them. The CDR3: CASSEYGGSGANVLTF. CDR3 DNA: TGTGCCAGCAGTGAATATGGAGGCTCTGGGGCCAACGTCCTGACTTTC.

The chain employs TRBV11-2 and TRBJ2-7; 10 bases are a match to TRBD2. V lost 2 bases, J lost 3 bases, and 7 bases stayed unmatched. CDR1 SGHAT and CDR2 FQNNGV come from the germline V gene. The CDR3 contains 16 residues. The CDR3 DNA reads TGTGCCAGCAGCTTAAGAGTGGGACTAGCGTTCTACGAGCAGTACTTC. Translation: CASSLRVGLAFYEQYF.

V is TRBV6-1 and J is TRBJ2-3; D possibly corresponds to TRBD2 (6 bases). The CDR3 extends over 14 amino acids. Per germline, CDR1 MNHNS and CDR2 SASEGT. V lost 6 bases and J 11 bases, leaving 21 bases between the germline ends. CDR3 region: CASSSGGAIVRQYF. As DNA, the CDR3 is TGTGCCAGCAGCAGTGGCGGGGCAATAGTGAGGCAGTATTTT.

This clonotype has at least ten counts. This chain links TRBV12-3 or TRBV12-4 with TRBJ1-2; D uncertain. The CDR3 contains 11 residues. The germline V and J ends were trimmed by 3 bases and 5 bases, with 4 bases remaining between them. The CDR3 protein is CASSFPYGYTF. For the CDR3, the DNA is TGTGCCAGCAGTTTCCCTTATGGCTACACCTTC.

This clonotype was picked up many times. The J gene is TRBJ1-2, the V gene TRBV29-1, with 8 bases lining up with TRBD1. J gave up 7 bases and V 6 bases, and 16 bases lay outside the gene matches. CDR1 is SQVTM, CDR2 ANQGSEA, per germline. The CDR3 length is 15 residues. CDR3 in DNA: TGCAGCGTATACTCCGGACAGGGAATGGTGACTGGCTACACCTTC. Its translation is CSVYSGQGMVTGYTF.

This clonotype was seen once. V is TRBV20-1 and J is TRBJ1-5; D is uncertain. The CDR3 runs 14 residues. Trimming removed 0 bases from V and 6 bases from J, with 12 bases in between. Germline CDR1 is DFQATT and CDR2 is SNEGSKA (reference sequence). The CDR3 reads CSARDIRFLQPQHF. CDR3 DNA sequence: TGCAGTGCTAGAGATATCAGGTTTCTTCAGCCCCAGCATTTT.

In this sample, this clonotype turned up many times. This chain uses TRBV3-1 with TRBJ1-2; D may be TRBD1 (6 bases). The germline V gene encodes CDR1 LGHDT and CDR2 YNNKEL (reference sequence). The CDR3 spans 14 residues. Deletions cut 5 bases from V and 4 bases from J, with 14 bases between. The CDR3 sequence: CASSAQGRGYGYTF. CDR3 sequence (DNA): TGTGCCAGCAGCGCACAGGGTAGGGGCTATGGCTACACCTTC.

Remarks on this clonotype: At one boundary the junction diverges from the germline segment, which might be a read error. The chain carries TRBV2 and TRBJ1-6; the D gene is possibly TRBD1 (6 bases). Germline V lookup: CDR1 SNHLY, CDR2 FYNNEI. The CDR3 is made up of 14 amino acids. CDR3 region: CASSRTADNSPPHF. CDR3 nucleotide sequence: TGTGCCAGCAGCCGGACAGCAGATAATTCACCCCCCCACTTT. Complete variable domain (other parts from reference TRBV2 and TRBJ1-6): EPEVTQTPSHQVTQMGQEVILRCVPISNHLYFYWYRQILGQKVEFLVSFYNNEISEKSEIFDDQFSVERPDGSNFTLKIRSTKLEDSAMYFCASSRTADNSPPHFGNGTRLTVT.

A few counts support this clonotype. V usage is TRBV12-3 or TRBV12-4 and J usage is TRBJ1-4; D gene uncertain. V shed 4 bases and J shed 5 bases, with 11 bases lying between them. This CDR3 spans 14 amino acids. The CDR3 bases are TGTGCCAGCAGTTCCTGGGAGCCGAATGAAAAACTGTTTTTT. Its translation is CASSSWEPNEKLFF.

This chain links TRBV7-9 with TRBJ2-5, with 13 nucleotides matching TRBD2. The CDR3 covers 15 residues. Trimming removed 5 bases from V and 1 base from J; junction bases left unmatched: 1. Germline V gives CDR1 SEHNR, CDR2 FQNEAQ (reference sequence). This chain's CDR3 is CASSGTSGAQETQYF. In DNA form, the CDR3 reads TGTGCCAGCAGCGGGACTAGCGGGGCCCAAGAGACCCAGTACTTC.

Here the CDR3 reads CSAPDSLIVGEQYF. The CDR3 bases are TGCAGTGCCCCGGACTCACTTATCGTAGGGGAGCAGTACTTC. The rearrangement joins TRBV20-1 to TRBJ2-7, with TRBD2 as a possible D gene (5 bases). The V end was cut by 6 bases, the J end by 7 bases, with 22 bases between. CDR1 and CDR2 from the germline V gene are DFQATT and SNEGSKA (reference sequence). The CDR3 totals 14 residues.

V usage is TRBV21-1 and J usage is TRBJ2-2. TRBV21-1 is assigned pseudogene status. This CDR3 is built from 17 residues. In nucleotides, the CDR3 is TGTGCCAGCAGCAAAGCGGGTGGCGAGGCGAACACCGGGGAGCTGTTTTTT. It codes for CASSKAGGEANTGELFF.

Notes on this clonotype: Mismatch with germline at one junction end may stem from a read error. The chain uses TRBV5-1 and TRBJ2-3; D is possibly TRBD2 (5 bases). This CDR3 region has 12 residues. Germline V gene data show CDR1 as SGHRS and CDR2 as YFSETQ. The CDR3, as DNA: TGCGCCAGCGGCTTCGGGGTTAATACGCAGTATTTT. It specifies CASGFGVNTQYF.

The rearrangement uses TRBV20-1 and TRBJ2-1; 14 bases match TRBD2. The CDR3 totals 17 residues. Germline V lookup: CDR1 DFQATT, CDR2 SNEGSKA (reference sequence). The CDR3 protein is CRGAGGLAGANYNEQFF. The DNA of the CDR3 is TGCAGGGGGGCAGGGGGACTAGCGGGAGCCAACTACAATGAGCAGTTCTTC.